This T cell receptor (beta chain) was retrieved from a study of OX40 agonist ivuxolimab in advanced cancers. Study context: The study treated patients with ivuxolimab, an agonistic anti-OX40 (CD134) antibody. Administration of intravenous ivuxolimab to patients occurred every 2 weeks at 0.01 to 10 mg/kg. Eligibility rules accepted prior anti-PD-1, anti-PD-L1 or anti-CTLA-4 therapy, and around 43% had some.

Data came from immunoSEQ multiplex PCR; TCRdb stores just in-frame clones and leaves some out. The data contain about 19,000 clones, around 80% of them seen just once; the ten biggest clones take up 13% to 15%. The sample was CD4+ or CD8+ T cells sorted from blood, taken in a trial of the OX40 agonist ivuxolimab. The receptor's source is an adult with an advanced solid tumor such as melanoma, head and neck, liver or kidney cancer.

The CDR3 sequence is CASSPTGGHGYTF. The CDR3 bases are TGTGCCAGCTCCCCGACAGGGGGCCATGGCTACACCTTC. This sequence joins TRBV18 and TRBJ1-2; 10 bases are a match to TRBD1. From germline, CDR1 is KGHSH and CDR2 LQKENI. This CDR3 is 13 amino acids long. Losses at the gene ends were 6 bases for V and 6 bases for J; bases not matched to a gene: 4.